These T cell receptor beta chains were read from a single sample in a study of radiation and T cells in renal cell carcinoma. Generated by immunoSEQ multiplex PCR, the TCRdb table keeps only in-frame clones and is missing some. The table records 10,000 to 15,000 clones, less than 70% of them present only once. Specimen: tumor tissue, collected from a patient whose treatment was nephrectomy without radiotherapy. The receptors were gathered from a woman older than 75 with renal cell carcinoma. The CDR3 runs from the conserved cysteine through the conserved F or W. The order of the fields is clone size, V gene, J gene, D gene, CDR3 DNA, CDR3 protein. The D gene is left open where the match is weak. Size is omitted from some rows. Given values are once, few, many or a class for expanded clones.

>-|TRBV10-3|TRBJ1-4|-
TGTGCCATCAGTGAGTCGACAGGAGATGAAAAACTGTTTTTT
CAISESTGDEKLFF
>-|TRBV19|TRBJ1-2|-
TGTGCCAGTAGTTACGGACAAAGGTACACCTTC
CASSYGQRYTF
>-|TRBV18|TRBJ1-5|-
TGTGCCAGCTCACAGTTGGGGGATCAGCCCCAGCATTTT
CASSQLGDQPQHF
>once|TRBV9|TRBJ2-1|-
TGTGCCAGCAGCGTAGGGGACTGGGGGCCGGGTCAGCAGTTCTTC
CASSVGDWGPGQQFF
>-|TRBV19|TRBJ2-7|TRBD1
TGTGCCAGTACCGCGGGACAGGGCAAAAGGGAGCAGTACTTC
CASTAGQGKREQYF
>-|TRBV19|TRBJ2-7|TRBD1
TGTGCCAGTAGTTGGTCAGGGGGCGGATTCTACGAGCAGTACTTC
CASSWSGGGFYEQYF
>-|TRBV6-6|TRBJ1-6|-
TGTGCCAGCAGTTTAACCAGTTCCTATAATTCACCCCTCCACTTT
CASSLTSSYNSPLHF
>-|TRBV5-4|TRBJ2-1|TRBD2
TGTGCCAGCAGCTTATCTCCCGGGGGGGTCAATGAGCAGTTCTTC
CASSLSPGGVNEQFF
>once|TRBV9|TRBJ2-7|-
TGTGCCAGCAGCGTAGAGGGGTACGAGCAGTACTTC
CASSVEGYEQYF
>-|TRBV9|TRBJ2-6|-
TGTGCCAGCAGCGCAGGGGCGGGGTTAGCTGGGGCCAACGTCCTGACTTTC
CASSAGAGLAGANVLTF
>-|TRBV11-2|TRBJ1-2|-
TGTGCCAGCAGCTTACGGGGGAGAGGCTACACCTTC
CASSLRGRGYTF
>few|TRBV4-1|TRBJ1-4|-
TGCGCCAGCAGCCAAGATATAACACGGGGAGAAAAACTGTTTTTT
CASSQDITRGEKLFF
>-|TRBV14|TRBJ2-2|-
TGTGCCAGCAGCAAAATACAGGGCGACACCGGGGAGCTGTTTTTT
CASSKIQGDTGELFF
>few|TRBV19|TRBJ1-2|-
TGTGCCAGTAGTATATTGGACAGCCCCTATGGCTACACCTTC
CASSILDSPYGYTF
>-|TRBV4-3|TRBJ2-6|-
TGCGCCAGCAGCCAGACTTACAACTCAGGGGCCAACGTCCTGACTTTC
CASSQTYNSGANVLTF
>few|TRBV2|TRBJ2-7|-
TGTGCCAGCAGCCCGACGCCTGCGACCTACGAGCAGTACTTC
CASSPTPATYEQYF
>-|TRBV25-1|TRBJ2-3|-
TGTGCCAGCAGTAAACGACAGGACACAGATACGCAGTATTTT
CASSKRQDTDTQYF
>-|TRBV12-5|TRBJ1-2|TRBD1
TGTGCTAGTGGTTTAGGACAGGGGCGGGGTAGTACCTTC
CASGLGQGRGSTF
>-|TRBV29-1|TRBJ2-5|TRBD1
TGCAGCGTGCCGTTAGGTACAGGGGGATACCAAGAGACCCAGTACTTC
CSVPLGTGGYQETQYF
>-|TRBV6-5|TRBJ1-4|-
TGTGCCAGCAGGCTAATCCAGGGGAGAAGTGAAAAACTGTTTTTT
CASRLIQGRSEKLFF
>-|TRBV18|TRBJ2-2|-
TGTGCCAGCTCACCTCCAGCCACCGGGGAGCTGTTTTTT
CASSPPATGELFF
>few|TRBV7-9|TRBJ1-6|TRBD1
TGTGCCAGTGAGGGAGGACAGGGAAACTATAATTCACCCCTCCACTTT
CASEGGQGNYNSPLHF
>-|TRBV4-2|TRBJ1-5|TRBD1
TGTGCCAGCAGGGGGACAGGGGGCGCAGATCAGCCCCAGCATTTT
CASRGTGGADQPQHF
>few|TRBV2|TRBJ2-1|TRBD2
TGTGCCAGCAGTGAAGTGGCGCTAGCGGGGGCACCGGTAGGCAATGAGCAGTTCTTC
CASSEVALAGAPVGNEQFF
>once|TRBV7-3|TRBJ2-3|-
TGTGCCAGCAGGACGGACTGGAGCACAGATACGCAGTATTTT
CASRTDWSTDTQYF
>medium-sized|TRBV28|TRBJ1-6|TRBD1
TGTGCCAGCAGTTCCGGACAGGTGGATTCACCCCTCCACTTT
CASSSGQVDSPLHF
>hyperexpanded|TRBV5-5|TRBJ1-1|-
TGTGCCAGCAGTCTGGCCGGCAGGGCTGGTGAAGCTTTCTTT
CASSLAGRAGEAFF
>-|TRBV14|TRBJ1-2|TRBD1
TGTGCCAGCAGCCAGCGACAGGGCTTGGGTTATGGCTACACCTTC
CASSQRQGLGYGYTF
>-|TRBV2|TRBJ2-5|TRBD2
TGTGCCAGCAGTGGACTCCCTAGCGGGGGGCCCCAAGAGACCCAGTACTTC
CASSGLPSGGPQETQYF
>few|TRBV2|TRBJ2-5|-
TGTGCCAGCAGCCCCTTGGGGTTACAAGAGACCCAGTACTTC
CASSPLGLQETQYF
>-|TRBV5-4|TRBJ1-4|-
TGTGCCAGCAGAATGGACCTTGCAACTAATGAAAAACTGTTTTTT
CASRMDLATNEKLFF
>-|TRBV9|TRBJ2-3|-
TGTGCCAGCAGCGTAGCTGGTTTTCGGAAGGCAGATACGCAGTATTTT
CASSVAGFRKADTQYF
>once|TRBV25-1|TRBJ2-2|-
TGTGCCAGCAGCGAGGGTAGGACCGACACCCGGGGACACCGGGGAGCTGTTTTT
CASSEGRTDTRGHRGAVF
>-|TRBV5-8|TRBJ1-1|-
TGTGCCAGCAGTCTGGCCGGCAGGGCTGGTGAAGCTTTCTTT
CASSLAGRAGEAFF
>-|TRBV6-5|TRBJ1-1|-
TGTGCCAGCAGTTACGCGATTAAGACTGAAGCTTTCTTT
CASSYAIKTEAFF
>few|TRBV7-9|TRBJ2-1|TRBD2
TGTGCCAGCAGCTCGTGGGGGGGACGTCGAAATGAGCAGTTCTTC
CASSSWGGRRNEQFF
>-|TRBV10-3|TRBJ1-1|TRBD1
TGTGCCATCAGGGCGGCTGGGACAGGGACCTTGAAGACCTCTGAAGCTTTCTTT
CAIRAAGTGTLKTSEAFF
>once|TRBV5-4|TRBJ2-5|TRBD2
TGTGCCAGCAGCTTTCCAGCGGGGGGGAAAGAGACCCAGTACTTC
CASSFPAGGKETQYF
>-|TRBV2|TRBJ2-3|-
TGTGCCAGCAGTGTTGGGCAGGGGTTGAGGATAACAGATACGCAGTATTTT
CASSVGQGLRITDTQYF
>-|TRBV7-2|TRBJ1-3|-
TGTGCCAGCAGCTTGTGGTCGCAACACTCTGGAAACACCATATATTTT
CASSLWSQHSGNTIYF
>-|TRBV4-1|TRBJ2-2|-
TGCGCCAGCAGCCGGATAGCACGAACCGGGGAGCTGTTTTTT
CASSRIARTGELFF
>-|TRBV13|TRBJ2-2|-
TGTGCCAGCAGCGCCCCGTTGATGGCCGGGGAGCTGTTTTTT
CASSAPLMAGELFF
>-|TRBV5-1|TRBJ2-2|-
TGCGCCAGCAGCTCGGACGACACCGGGGAGCTGTTTTTT
CASSSDDTGELFF
>-|TRBV10-2|TRBJ1-2|-
TGCGCCAGCAGTGCTCTTTTTAGGGGATCCTATGGCTACACCTTC
CASSALFRGSYGYTF
>-|TRBV19|TRBJ1-1|-
TGTGCCAGTAGTCCGGAGGTGGGGGATAACACTGAAGCTTTCTTT
CASSPEVGDNTEAFF